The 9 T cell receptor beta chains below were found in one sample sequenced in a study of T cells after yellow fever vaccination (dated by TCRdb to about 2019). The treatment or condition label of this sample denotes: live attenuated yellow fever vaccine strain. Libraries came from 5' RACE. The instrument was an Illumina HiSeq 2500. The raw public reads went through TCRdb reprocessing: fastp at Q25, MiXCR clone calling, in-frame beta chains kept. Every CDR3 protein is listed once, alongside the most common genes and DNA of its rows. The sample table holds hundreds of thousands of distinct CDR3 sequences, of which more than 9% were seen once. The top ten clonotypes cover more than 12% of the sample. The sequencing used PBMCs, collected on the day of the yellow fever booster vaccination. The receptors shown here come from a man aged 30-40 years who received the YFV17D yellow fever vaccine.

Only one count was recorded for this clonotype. CDR3 amino acids: CASSPPLAFADTQYF. The CDR3 nucleotides are TGTGCCAGCTCACCACCACTAGCGTTCGCAGATACGCAGTATTTT. V gene TRBV18 combines with J gene TRBJ2-3; 7 bases match TRBD2. The CDR3 has 15 residues. Germline V gene data show CDR1 as KGHSH and CDR2 as LQKENI. After removal of 0 bases from V and 4 bases from J, the junction contained 4 bases not matched to a gene.

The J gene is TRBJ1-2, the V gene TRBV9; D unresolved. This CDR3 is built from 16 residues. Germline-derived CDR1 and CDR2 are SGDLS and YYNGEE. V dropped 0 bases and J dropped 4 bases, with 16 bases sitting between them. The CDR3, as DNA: TGTGCCAGCAGCGTAGATGACCGTATCCCATCCTATGGCTACACCTTC. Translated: CASSVDDRIPSYGYTF.

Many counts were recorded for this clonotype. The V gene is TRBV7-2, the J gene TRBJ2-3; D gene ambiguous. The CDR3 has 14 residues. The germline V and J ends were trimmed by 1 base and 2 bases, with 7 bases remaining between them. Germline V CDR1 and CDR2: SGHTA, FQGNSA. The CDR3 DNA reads TGTGCCAGCAGCTTAGATCGGTACACAGATACGCAGTATTTT. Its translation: CASSLDRYTDTQYF. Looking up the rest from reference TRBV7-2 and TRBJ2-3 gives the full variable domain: GAGVSQSPSNKVTEKGKDVELRCDPISGHTALYWYRQSLGQGLEFLIYFQGNSAPDKSGLPSDRFSAERTGGSVSTLTIQRTQQEDSAVYLCASSLDRYTDTQYFGPGTRLTVL.

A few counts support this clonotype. The CDR3 reads CASSPLGHSYNEQFF. The CDR3 DNA follows: TGTGCCAGCAGCCCCCTCGGGCACTCCTACAATGAGCAGTTCTTC. The gene calls are TRBV7-2 and TRBJ2-1; D is uncertain. The CDR3 is made up of 15 amino acids. The V gene lost 5 bases and the J gene lost 0 bases, with 11 bases spanning the gap. CDR1 is SGHTA, CDR2 FQGNSA, per germline.

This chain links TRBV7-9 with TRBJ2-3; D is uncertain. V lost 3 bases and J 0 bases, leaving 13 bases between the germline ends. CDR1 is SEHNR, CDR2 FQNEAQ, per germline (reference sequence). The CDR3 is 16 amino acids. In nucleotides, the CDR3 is TGTGCCAGCAGCTTCGGGCTCCCCATCAGCACAGATACGCAGTATTTT. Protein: CASSFGLPISTDTQYF.

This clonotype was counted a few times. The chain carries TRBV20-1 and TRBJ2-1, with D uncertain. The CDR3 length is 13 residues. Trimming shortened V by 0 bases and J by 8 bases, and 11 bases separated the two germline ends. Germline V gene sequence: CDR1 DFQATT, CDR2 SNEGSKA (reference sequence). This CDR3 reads CSARDPSGDEQFF. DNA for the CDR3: TGCAGTGCTAGAGATCCTTCGGGCGATGAGCAGTTCTTC.

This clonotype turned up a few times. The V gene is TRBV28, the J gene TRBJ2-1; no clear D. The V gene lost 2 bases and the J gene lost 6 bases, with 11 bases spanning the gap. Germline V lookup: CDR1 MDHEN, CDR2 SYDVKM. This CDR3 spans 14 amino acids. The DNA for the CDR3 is TGTGCCAGCAGTTTAAGTCTGCTCGGCAATGAGCAGTTCTTC. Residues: CASSLSLLGNEQFF.

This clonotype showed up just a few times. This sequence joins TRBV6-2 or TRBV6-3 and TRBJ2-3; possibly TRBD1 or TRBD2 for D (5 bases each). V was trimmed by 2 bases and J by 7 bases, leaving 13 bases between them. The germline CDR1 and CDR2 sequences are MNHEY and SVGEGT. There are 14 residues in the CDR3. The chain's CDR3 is CASSYGTQRYTQYF. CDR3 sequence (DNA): TGTGCCAGCAGTTACGGGACCCAAAGGTATACGCAGTATTTT.

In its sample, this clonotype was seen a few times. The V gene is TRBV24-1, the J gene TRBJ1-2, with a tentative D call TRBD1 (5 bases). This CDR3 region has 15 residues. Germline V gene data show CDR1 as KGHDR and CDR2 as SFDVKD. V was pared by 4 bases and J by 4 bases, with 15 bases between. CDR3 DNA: TGTGCCACCAGTGAGCCTCAGGGACGTGGCTATGGCTACACCTTC. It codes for CATSEPQGRGYGYTF.